Sequencing of this T cell receptor beta chain was carried out in a study of blood T cell repertoires in COVID-19. Germline CDR1 is LNHDA and CDR2 is SQIVND (reference sequence). There are 13 residues in the CDR3. The V and J ends lost 6 bases and 4 bases respectively, with 12 bases between them. Sequenced by immunoSEQ multiplex PCR; TCRdb stores in-frame clones only, minus some. The sample gives over 120,000 clones, over 70% of which show up once; around 2.1% is in the top ten. This clone was seen at least ten times. This clonotype was sampled from a woman aged 60-75 years with acute or convalescent COVID-19. Sequenced: peripheral blood. V and J are TRBV19 and TRBJ2-5; a weak D match, TRBD1 (5 bases). The CDR3: CASRPRVGETQYF. CDR3 nucleotides: TGTGCCAGTAGGCCCAGGGTTGGAGAGACCCAGTACTTC.